Listed below are T cell receptor beta chains from one sample, sequenced in a study of CD8 T cells in Susac syndrome. MiXCR, run by TCRdb on the immunoSEQ multiplex PCR reads, gives a single entry per CDR3 protein. Of under 200,000 distinct CDR3 sequences in the sample, roughly 95% are singletons; the top ten hold 0.12%. The material sequenced was CD4+ T cells from PBMCs. The receptors were sampled from a human donor with Susac syndrome. The CDR3 runs from the conserved cysteine through the conserved F or W. Fields, in order: clone size, V gene, D gene, J gene, CDR3 DNA, CDR3 protein. D genes are given only for firm matches. Some rows have no size entry. The others give once, few or many, or a class for an expanded clone.

-	TRBV9	-	TRBJ2-7	TGTGCCAGCAGCGTAGGCGGGGCTAGCTCCTACGAGCAGTACTTC	CASSVGGASSYEQYF
once	TRBV28	TRBD1	TRBJ2-3	TGTGCCACCAGTTCATACAGGGGGAACACAGATACGCAGTATTTT	CATSSYRGNTDTQYF
-	TRBV3-1	-	TRBJ1-1	TGTGCCAGCAGCCAAGATTCACAGCCCATCTTT	CASSQDSQPIF
-	TRBV5-6	-	TRBJ2-7	TGTGCCAGCAGCTTGCCCCCTGGGGGGCCCTACGAGCAGTACTTC	CASSLPPGGPYEQYF
few	TRBV12-3/TRBV12-4	-	TRBJ1-5	TGTGCCAGCAGTTTATTGAGGGATCAGCCCCAGCATTTT	CASSLLRDQPQHF
few	TRBV28	TRBD1	TRBJ2-2	TGTGCCAGCAGTGGGACAGCGAACACCGGGGAGCTGTTTTTT	CASSGTANTGELFF
-	TRBV5-4	-	TRBJ2-7	TGTGCCAGCAGCTCCCCCGACCTGTCCTACGAGCAGTACTTC	CASSSPDLSYEQYF
-	TRBV20-1	TRBD1	TRBJ1-5	TGCAGTGCTAGAGAGGACAGGGCCGGGGGGGGCAATCAGCCCCAGCATTTT	CSAREDRAGGGNQPQHF
-	TRBV7-9	-	TRBJ1-5	TGTGCCAGCAGCTTAGGGGACAGCAATCAGCCCCAGCATTTT	CASSLGDSNQPQHF
-	TRBV9	TRBD2	TRBJ2-2	TGTGCCAGCAGCTCCCGGACTAGCGCGAGTCACGGGGAGCTGTTTTTT	CASSSRTSASHGELFF
-	TRBV30	-	TRBJ1-1	TGTGCCTGGAGTGAGAGGGGTGAAGCTTTCTTT	CAWSERGEAFF
-	TRBV20-1	-	TRBJ2-5	TGCAGTGATGGAAAAGAGACCCAGTACTTC	CSDGKETQYF
-	TRBV9	TRBD2	TRBJ2-5	TGTGCCAGCAGCGTGACTAGCGGGGGCGAGACCCAGTACTTC	CASSVTSGGETQYF
-	TRBV2	-	TRBJ2-7	TGTGCCAGCAGTGAACTCCCGCTTAGCGAGCAGTACTTC	CASSELPLSEQYF
-	TRBV7-9	-	TRBJ1-2	TGTGCCAGCAGATCGTCCGGACATCCTGGGGGTGGCTACACCTTC	CASRSSGHPGGGYTF
-	TRBV18	-	TRBJ2-5	TGTGCCAGCTCACCACCTTTTCGGCAAGAGACCCAGTACTTC	CASSPPFRQETQYF
-	TRBV19	-	TRBJ2-1	TGTGCCAGTACCATTTCCCCCAGGGTAGGTGAGCAGTTCTTC	CASTISPRVGEQFF
few	TRBV2	-	TRBJ1-1	TGTGCCAGCTCGAGGGACATGAACACTGAAGCTTTCTTT	CASSRDMNTEAFF
-	TRBV29-1	TRBD1	TRBJ2-5	TGCAGCGTTGTTAGACAGGGTGGGATGGAGACCCAGTACTTC	CSVVRQGGMETQYF
-	TRBV18	-	TRBJ1-1	TGTGCCAGCTCTCCCCCGGGAGGGAAGAACACTGAAGCTTTCTTT	CASSPPGGKNTEAFF
-	TRBV7-2	-	TRBJ1-2	TGTGCCAGCAGCTCCGACAGGATTAGAGGCTACACCTTC	CASSSDRIRGYTF
once	TRBV3-1	-	TRBJ1-5	TGTGCCAGCAGCCAAGACCCCTTCACCGGGCAGCATTTT	CASSQDPFTGQHF
-	TRBV11-2	TRBD2	TRBJ2-3	TGTGCCAGCAGCTCTACTAGCGGGAGTATCTGGTTCGCGCAGTATTTT	CASSSTSGSIWFAQYF
once	TRBV19	-	TRBJ1-5	TGTGCCAGTAGTATGGGACGGTCCCCCAATCAGCCCCAGCATTTT	CASSMGRSPNQPQHF
-	TRBV7-2	-	TRBJ2-4	TGTGCCAGCAGCCTTGACCGGCAGGATAAAAACATTCAGTACTTC	CASSLDRQDKNIQYF
-	TRBV6-2/TRBV6-3	TRBD1	TRBJ1-5	TGTGCCAGCAGAGACCCACGGGACAGGGTTCAGCCCCAGCATTTT	CASRDPRDRVQPQHF
-	TRBV7-9	TRBD1	TRBJ2-7	TGTGCCAGCAGCCCCTTCCCGACAGGGAGCTCCTACGAGCAGTACTTC	CASSPFPTGSSYEQYF
once	TRBV29-1	TRBD1	TRBJ1-2	TGCAGCGTTGAACCCAGGGGGCGGTCTAACTATGGCTACACCTTC	CSVEPRGRSNYGYTF
-	TRBV7-8	TRBD1	TRBJ2-1	TGTGCCAGCAGCTTAATGGGACAGGGGGCCAATGAGCAGTTCTTC	CASSLMGQGANEQFF
-	TRBV5-1	-	TRBJ2-2	TGCGCCAGCAGTCAACAGGGCGACACCGGGGAGCTGTTTTTT	CASSQQGDTGELFF
-	TRBV27	-	TRBJ2-3	TGTGCCAGCAGGGGATGGAGTGGCACAGATACGCAGTATTTT	CASRGWSGTDTQYF
once	TRBV11-1	TRBD1	TRBJ2-5	TGTGCCAGCAGCTTAACCCACCAGGGGGAGGAGACCCAGTACTTC	CASSLTHQGEETQYF
-	TRBV4-1	-	TRBJ2-3	TGCGCCAGCAGCCAAGGGGGGGACAGCACAGATACGCAGTATTTT	CASSQGGDSTDTQYF
-	TRBV6-5	-	TRBJ2-1	TGTGCCAGCAGTTACTCTTTTGGCGAGGGCAATGAGCAGTTCTTC	CASSYSFGEGNEQFF
-	TRBV7-2	-	TRBJ2-3	TGTGCCAGCAGCAGGGACACCCTGACGCAGTATTTT	CASSRDTLTQYF
-	TRBV28	-	TRBJ2-5	TGTGCCAGCAGTCCACCACGGGCAGCTGGGTCAGAGACCCAGTACTTC	CASSPPRAAGSETQYF
-	TRBV12-3/TRBV12-4	-	TRBJ2-7	TGTGCCAGCAGGGGCTCGGAACACGAGCAGTACTTC	CASRGSEHEQYF
-	TRBV18	-	TRBJ2-5	TGTGCCAGCTCACCACCGATGGTGTTCACCCAGTACTTC	CASSPPMVFTQYF
-	TRBV28	-	TRBJ2-6	TGTGCCAGCGGGGGACGAAGCCACTCTGGGGCCAACGTCCTGACTTTC	CASGGRSHSGANVLTF
-	TRBV7-2	-	TRBJ1-5	TGTGCCAGCAGCCCCCGCCCCAATCAGCCCCAGCATTTT	CASSPRPNQPQHF
-	TRBV20-1	TRBD1	TRBJ1-5	TGCAGTGCACCGAGGGGGCAGGGTAGCCAGCCCCAGCATTTT	CSAPRGQGSQPQHF
-	TRBV3-1	-	TRBJ1-6	TGTGCCAGCAGCCAAACGCAGAGCTCCTATAATTCACCCCTCCACTTT	CASSQTQSSYNSPLHF
once	TRBV29-1	-	TRBJ1-1	TGCAGCGTTGGTTGGATGGGGAACACTGAAGCTTTCTTT	CSVGWMGNTEAFF
-	TRBV9	TRBD1	TRBJ2-1	TGTGCCAGCAGCTCGGGACAGGGGCGCGCCGGGGATGAGCAGTTCTTC	CASSSGQGRAGDEQFF
-	TRBV20-1	-	TRBJ2-1	TGCAGTGCTGAGGGTGGGCGAGGCTCCTACAATGAGCAGTTCTTC	CSAEGGRGSYNEQFF
-	TRBV7-2	TRBD2	TRBJ2-5	TGTGCCAGCAGCTTTGAGCGGGGGGGCCGGGAGACCCAGTACTTC	CASSFERGGRETQYF
-	TRBV6-1	TRBD1	TRBJ1-2	TGTGCCAGCAGGGCCCCGGACAGGGGGTATGGCTACACCTTC	CASRAPDRGYGYTF
-	TRBV15	TRBD1	TRBJ1-5	TGTGCCACCAGCGTTCAGGGGGGACAGCCCCAGCATTTT	CATSVQGGQPQHF
-	TRBV12-3/TRBV12-4	TRBD1	TRBJ2-7	TGTGCCAGCAGTCCAGGGGGCCCCGGCGAGCAGTACTTC	CASSPGGPGEQYF
-	TRBV7-2	TRBD2	TRBJ2-5	TGTGCCAGCAGCTCCTCTCTAGCGGGGGGGCGGGAGACCCAGTACTTC	CASSSSLAGGRETQYF
-	TRBV29-1	-	TRBJ2-5	TGCAGCGGCATATTGCTCTCCGGCGGGGAGACCCAGTACTTC	CSGILLSGGETQYF
-	TRBV7-9	-	TRBJ2-7	TGTGCCAGCAGCTCGACCGGAGGCGGGCAGTACTTC	CASSSTGGGQYF
-	TRBV9	-	TRBJ1-1	TGTGCCAGCAGCGTAGGAGAACTTAGGAACACTGAAGCTTTCTTT	CASSVGELRNTEAFF